This T cell receptor beta chain emerged from a study of regulatory T cells in long-lasting Graves disease. Construction of the TCR beta libraries employed iRepertoire HTBI primers in conjunction with Arm-PCR of CDR3 regions. TCRdb independently ran MiXCR on the multiplex PCR reads; one entry per CDR3 protein. The sample yields roughly 320,000 distinct CDR3 sequences, 16% seen once. This clonotype was seen a few times. The V and J ends lost 4 bases and 2 bases respectively, with 8 bases between them. From germline, CDR1 is MNHEY and CDR2 SVGAGI. The CDR3 loop spans 13 amino acids. Time point here: newly diagnosed GD, antithyroid drugs for less than 3 months. PBMC RNA was the source of the TCR library. These data also featured in a second study, about T cells in Graves' hyperthyroidism and ophthalmopathy. That study reports: The HTBI primer set served for first-round RT-PCR of the TCR CDR3. Blood also contained most expanded thyroid clonotypes above 0.001.

Specimen: peripheral blood mononuclear cells (PBMCs), collected at new diagnosis, from a patient treated with antithyroid drugs. This chain joins TRBV6-5 and TRBJ1-2; D is unresolved. The sequence derives from a man aged 35 to 55 with Graves disease. The CDR3 DNA is TGTGCCAGCAGTTCGGACGGCAACTATGGCTACACCTTC. It codes for CASSSDGNYGYTF.